This T cell receptor (beta chain) was captured by sequencing in a study of blood T cell repertoires in COVID-19. Study at large: Collection of acute and convalescent COVID-19 samples took place in the United States, Italy and Spain. PBMCs, B-cell-depleted T cells, or T cells provided the cDNA or gDNA that made up the material.

Per the authors' pipeline: Using reference gene primer amplification, nucleated cell counts were estimated. Libraries were prepared by immunoSEQ multiplex PCR; TCRdb keeps only in-frame clonotypes and omits some of them. D and trimming were read from the DNA, whereas the V and J calls and clone size are those reported in that table. The sample lists roughly 160,000 clones, roughly 87% occurring once. This CDR3 is 14 amino acids long. Deletions cut 4 bases from V and 5 bases from J, with 15 bases between. The germline V gene has CDR1 SGHRS and CDR2 YFSETQ. The sequencing input was peripheral blood. V is TRBV5-1 and J is TRBJ2-5, with D possibly TRBD1 on 5 matching bases. This TCR came from a woman aged 55-69 years who had recovered from COVID-19. The CDR3 here is CASSRSQGRETQYF. The CDR3 region has the DNA TGCGCCAGCAGCCGATCTCAGGGTCGGGAGACCCAGTACTTC.